This T cell receptor (beta chain) comes out of a study of blood T cell repertoires in COVID-19. The data were produced by immunoSEQ multiplex PCR, yet TCRdb's version contains in-frame clones alone and is incomplete. The data show 250,000 to 350,000 clones, around 88% seen once. Germline V lookup: CDR1 LNHDA, CDR2 SQIVND (reference sequence). The CDR3 is 14 amino acids. Between the trimmed V and J ends, which lost 5 bases and 4 bases, there was a span of 12 bases. The sequencing sample was made of peripheral blood. The V and J genes are TRBV19 and TRBJ1-5, with D perhaps TRBD1 (5 bases). The receptor's source is a woman in her thirties who had recovered from COVID-19. The CDR3 spells CASSGGKENQPQHF. Here the CDR3 DNA reads TGTGCCAGTAGTGGGGGGAAGGAAAATCAGCCCCAGCATTTT.